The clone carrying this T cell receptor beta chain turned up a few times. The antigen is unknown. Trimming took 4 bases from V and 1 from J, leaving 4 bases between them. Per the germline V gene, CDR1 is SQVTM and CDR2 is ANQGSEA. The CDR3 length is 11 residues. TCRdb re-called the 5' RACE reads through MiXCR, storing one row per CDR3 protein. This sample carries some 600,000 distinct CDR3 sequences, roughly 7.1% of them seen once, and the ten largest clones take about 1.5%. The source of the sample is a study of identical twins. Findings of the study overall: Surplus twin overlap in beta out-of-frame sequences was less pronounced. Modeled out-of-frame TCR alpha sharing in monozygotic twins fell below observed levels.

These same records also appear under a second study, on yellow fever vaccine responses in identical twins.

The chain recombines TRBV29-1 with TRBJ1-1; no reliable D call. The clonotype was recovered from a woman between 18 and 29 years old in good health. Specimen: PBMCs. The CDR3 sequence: CSVAQNTEAFF. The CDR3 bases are TGCAGCGTTGCCCAGAACACTGAAGCTTTCTTT.